This T cell receptor beta chain emerged from a study of CD4 T cells in relation to SARS-CoV-2 and coronaviruses. Study-level results: No crossreactivity against non-spike viral proteins was tested here. About 65% of donors had memory CD4+ clonotypes crossrecognizing SARS-CoV-2 and common cold coronavirus spike.

Before the COVID-19 pandemic, during about 2010-2018, CD4+ T cells were taken from unexposed donors. Isolation of CD4+ T cells took place after nine to ten days in culture. CDR3 length: 16 amino acids. V was clipped by 1 base and J by 2 bases, with 15 bases between them. Germline CDR1 reads LNHNV; CDR2 reads YYDKDF (reference sequence). To note about this clone: Antigen: not known.

Here immunoSEQ multiplex PCR was the method, and the copy in TCRdb shows in-frame clones only, minus some. Of roughly 15,000 clones listed, 82% are singletons. This receptor was obtained from a human donor in good health. Sequencing used CD4+ T cells from PBMCs, cultured in vitro. V gene TRBV15 combines with J gene TRBJ2-7, with a possible D match to TRBD1 (6 bases). CDR3 sequence: CATSRGTGTLTYEQYF. The DNA of the CDR3 is TGTGCCACCAGCAGAGGAACGGGGACATTAACCTACGAGCAGTACTTC.